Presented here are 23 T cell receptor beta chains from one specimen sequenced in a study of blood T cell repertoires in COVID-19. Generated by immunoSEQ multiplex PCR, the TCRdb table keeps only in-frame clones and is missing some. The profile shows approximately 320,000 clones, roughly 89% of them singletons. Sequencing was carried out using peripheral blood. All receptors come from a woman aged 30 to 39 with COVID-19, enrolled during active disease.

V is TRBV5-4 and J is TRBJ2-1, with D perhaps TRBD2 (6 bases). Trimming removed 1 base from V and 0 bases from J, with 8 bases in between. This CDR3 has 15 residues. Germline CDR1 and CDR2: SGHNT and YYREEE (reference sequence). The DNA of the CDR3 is TGTGCCAGCAGCTTGACTAGCAGCTCCTACAATGAGCAGTTCTTC. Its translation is CASSLTSSSYNEQFF.

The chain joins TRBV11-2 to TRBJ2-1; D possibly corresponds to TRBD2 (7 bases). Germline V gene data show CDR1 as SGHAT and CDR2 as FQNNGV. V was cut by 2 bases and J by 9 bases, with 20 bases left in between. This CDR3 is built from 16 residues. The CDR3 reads CASSLLRGGPWSEQFF. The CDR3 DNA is TGTGCCAGCAGCTTATTAAGGGGGGGCCCATGGAGTGAGCAGTTCTTC. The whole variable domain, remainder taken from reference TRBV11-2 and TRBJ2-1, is EAGVAQSPRYKIIEKRQSVAFWCNPISGHATLYWYQQILGQGPKLLIQFQNNGVVDDSQLPKDRFSAERLKGVDSTLKIQPAKLEDSAVYLCASSLLRGGPWSEQFFGPGTRLTVL.

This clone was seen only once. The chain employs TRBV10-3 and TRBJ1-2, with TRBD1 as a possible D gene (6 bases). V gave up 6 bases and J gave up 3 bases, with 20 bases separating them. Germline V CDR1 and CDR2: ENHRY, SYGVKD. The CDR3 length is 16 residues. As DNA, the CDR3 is TGTGCCATCAGCAAGGGGGACCCCGAAATTTACTATGGCTACACCTTC. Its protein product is CAISKGDPEIYYGYTF.

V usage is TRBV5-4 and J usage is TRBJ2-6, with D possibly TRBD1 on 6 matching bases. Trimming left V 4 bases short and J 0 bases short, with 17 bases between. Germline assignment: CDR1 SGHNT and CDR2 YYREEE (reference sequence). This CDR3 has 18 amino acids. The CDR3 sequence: CASSLRQAPPSGANVLTF. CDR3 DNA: TGTGCCAGCAGCCTGAGACAGGCCCCCCCCTCTGGGGCCAACGTCCTGACTTTC.

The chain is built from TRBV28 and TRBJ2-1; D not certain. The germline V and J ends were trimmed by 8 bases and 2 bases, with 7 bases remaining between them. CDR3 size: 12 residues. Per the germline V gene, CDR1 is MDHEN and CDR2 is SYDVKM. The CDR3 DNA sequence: TGTGCCAGCCAAGACACCTACAATGAGCAGTTCTTC. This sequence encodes CASQDTYNEQFF. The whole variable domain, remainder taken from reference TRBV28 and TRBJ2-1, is DVKVTQSSRYLVKRTGEKVFLECVQDMDHENMFWYRQDPGLGLRLIYFSYDVKMKEKGDIPEGYSVSREKKERFSLILESASTNQTSMYLCASQDTYNEQFFGPGTRLTVL.

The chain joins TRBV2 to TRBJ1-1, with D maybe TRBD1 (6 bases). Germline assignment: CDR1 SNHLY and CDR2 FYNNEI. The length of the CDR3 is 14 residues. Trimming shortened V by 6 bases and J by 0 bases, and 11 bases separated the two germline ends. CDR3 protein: CASRVGQMNTEAFF. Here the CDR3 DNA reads TGTGCCAGCAGAGTAGGACAGATGAACACTGAAGCTTTCTTT. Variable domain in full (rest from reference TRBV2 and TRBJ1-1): EPEVTQTPSHQVTQMGQEVILRCVPISNHLYFYWYRQILGQKVEFLVSFYNNEISEKSEIFDDQFSVERPDGSNFTLKIRSTKLEDSAMYFCASRVGQMNTEAFFGQGTRLTVV.

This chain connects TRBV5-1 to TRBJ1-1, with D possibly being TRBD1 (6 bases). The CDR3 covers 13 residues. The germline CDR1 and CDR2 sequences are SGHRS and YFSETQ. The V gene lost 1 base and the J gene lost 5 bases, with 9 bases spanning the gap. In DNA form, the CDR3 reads TGCGCCAGCAGCTTGCGTCAGGGGACTGAAGCTTTCTTT. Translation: CASSLRQGTEAFF. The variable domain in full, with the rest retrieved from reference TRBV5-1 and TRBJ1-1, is KAGVTQTPRYLIKTRGQQVTLSCSPISGHRSVSWYQQTPGQGLQFLFEYFSETQRNKGNFPGRFSGRQFSNSRSEMNVSTLELGDSALYLCASSLRQGTEAFFGQGTRLTVV.

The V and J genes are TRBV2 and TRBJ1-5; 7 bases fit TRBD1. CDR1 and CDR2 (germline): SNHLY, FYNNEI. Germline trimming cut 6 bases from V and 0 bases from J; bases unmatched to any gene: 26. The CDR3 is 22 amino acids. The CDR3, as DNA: TGTGCCAGCAGCGCCGACAGGGCTACATTTTACCTGCCCCAACATAGCAATCAGCCCCAGCATTTT. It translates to CASSADRATFYLPQHSNQPQHF.

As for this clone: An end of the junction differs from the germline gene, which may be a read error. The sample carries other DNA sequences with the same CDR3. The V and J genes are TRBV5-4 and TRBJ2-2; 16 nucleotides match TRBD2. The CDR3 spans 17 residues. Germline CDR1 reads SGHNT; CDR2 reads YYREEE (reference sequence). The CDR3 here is CASSAGTSGGVGGELFF. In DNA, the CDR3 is TGTGCCAGCAGCGCCGGGACTAGCGGGGGGGTCGGCGGGGAACTGTTTTTT.

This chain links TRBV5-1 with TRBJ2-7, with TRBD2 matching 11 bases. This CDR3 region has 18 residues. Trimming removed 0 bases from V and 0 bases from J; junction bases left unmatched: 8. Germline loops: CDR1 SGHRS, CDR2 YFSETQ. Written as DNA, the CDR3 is TGCGCCAGCAGCTTGGGGCTAGCGGGGGGTTGGAGCTCCTACGAGCAGTACTTC. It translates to CASSLGLAGGWSSYEQYF.

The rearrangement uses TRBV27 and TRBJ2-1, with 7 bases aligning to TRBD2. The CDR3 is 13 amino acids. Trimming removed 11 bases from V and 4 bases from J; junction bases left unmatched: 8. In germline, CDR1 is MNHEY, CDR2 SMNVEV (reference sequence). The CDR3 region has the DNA TGTGCCGCGCGGGGGAATTTATACAATGAGCAGTTCTTC. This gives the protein CAARGNLYNEQFF.

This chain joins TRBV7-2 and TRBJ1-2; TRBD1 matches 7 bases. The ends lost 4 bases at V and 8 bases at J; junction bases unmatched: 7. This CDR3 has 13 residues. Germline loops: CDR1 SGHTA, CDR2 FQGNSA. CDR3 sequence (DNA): TGTGCCAGCAGCTCGACAGGGTTGACCGGCTACACCTTC. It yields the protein CASSSTGLTGYTF. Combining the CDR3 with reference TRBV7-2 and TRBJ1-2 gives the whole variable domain GAGVSQSPSNKVTEKGKDVELRCDPISGHTALYWYRQSLGQGLEFLIYFQGNSAPDKSGLPSDRFSAERTGGSVSTLTIQRTQQEDSAVYLCASSSTGLTGYTFGSGTRLTVV.

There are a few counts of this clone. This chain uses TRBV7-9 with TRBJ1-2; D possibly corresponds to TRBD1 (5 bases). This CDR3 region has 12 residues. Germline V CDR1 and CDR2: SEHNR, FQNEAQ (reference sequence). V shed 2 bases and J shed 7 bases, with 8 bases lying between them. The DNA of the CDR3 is TGTGCCAGCAGCTTAAGCGGGACTGGCTACACCTTC. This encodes CASSLSGTGYTF.

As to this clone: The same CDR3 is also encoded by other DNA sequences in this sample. The CDR3 region has the DNA TGTGCCAGCAGTTTATCCGTCAATCAGCCCCAGCATTTT. This sequence encodes CASSLSVNQPQHF. J is TRBJ1-5 and V is TRBV27; D gene ambiguous. CDR3 size: 13 residues. Germline loops: CDR1 MNHEY, CDR2 SMNVEV (reference sequence). The V end lost 0 bases, the J end lost 3 bases, and 3 bases lay between the germline ends.

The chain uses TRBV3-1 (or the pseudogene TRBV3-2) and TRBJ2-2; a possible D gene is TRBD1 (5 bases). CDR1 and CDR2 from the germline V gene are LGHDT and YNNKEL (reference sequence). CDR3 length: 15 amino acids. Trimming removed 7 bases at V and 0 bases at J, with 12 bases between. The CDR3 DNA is TGTGCCAGCACCAAAGGACAAGCGAACACCGGGGAGCTGTTTTTT. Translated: CASTKGQANTGELFF.

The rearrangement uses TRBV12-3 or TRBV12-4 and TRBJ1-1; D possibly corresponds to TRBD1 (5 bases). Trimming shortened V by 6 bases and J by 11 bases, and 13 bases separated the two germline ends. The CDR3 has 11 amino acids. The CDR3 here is CASSPPKGAFF. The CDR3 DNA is TGTGCCAGCAGCCCGCCAAAGGGGGCTTTCTTT.

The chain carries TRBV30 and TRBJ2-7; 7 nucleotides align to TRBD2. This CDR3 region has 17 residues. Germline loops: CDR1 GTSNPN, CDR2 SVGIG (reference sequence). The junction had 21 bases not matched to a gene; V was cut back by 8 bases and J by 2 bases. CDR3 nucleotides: TGTGCCAGTACCGGACTAGGAAGACAGAAAAATACCTACGAGCAGTACTTC. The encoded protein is CASTGLGRQKNTYEQYF.

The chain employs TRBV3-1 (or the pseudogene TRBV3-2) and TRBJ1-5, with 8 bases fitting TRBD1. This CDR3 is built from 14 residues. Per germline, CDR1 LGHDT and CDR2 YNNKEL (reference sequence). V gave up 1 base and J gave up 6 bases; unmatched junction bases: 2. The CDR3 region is CASSQAGGGQPQHF. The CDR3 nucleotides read TGTGCCAGCAGCCAAGCAGGGGGCGGTCAGCCCCAGCATTTT.

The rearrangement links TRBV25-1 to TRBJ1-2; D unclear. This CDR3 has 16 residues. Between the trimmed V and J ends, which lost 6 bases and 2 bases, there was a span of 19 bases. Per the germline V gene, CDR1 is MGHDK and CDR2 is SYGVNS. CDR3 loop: CASSRIGEGSNYGYTF. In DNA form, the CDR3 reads TGTGCCAGCAGCCGAATAGGAGAGGGTTCCAACTATGGCTACACCTTC.

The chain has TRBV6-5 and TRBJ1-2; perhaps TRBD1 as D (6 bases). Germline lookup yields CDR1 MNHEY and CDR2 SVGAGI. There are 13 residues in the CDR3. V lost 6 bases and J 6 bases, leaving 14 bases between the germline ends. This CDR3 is CASSYRGGHGYTF. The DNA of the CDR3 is TGTGCCAGCAGCTATCGGGGGGGCCATGGCTACACCTTC.

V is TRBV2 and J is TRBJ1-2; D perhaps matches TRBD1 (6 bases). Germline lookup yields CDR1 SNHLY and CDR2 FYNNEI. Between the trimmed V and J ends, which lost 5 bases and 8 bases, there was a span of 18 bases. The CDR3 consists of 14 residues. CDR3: CASSLDSEGVGYTF. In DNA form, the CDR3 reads TGTGCCAGCAGTTTGGACAGTGAGGGGGTGGGCTACACCTTC.

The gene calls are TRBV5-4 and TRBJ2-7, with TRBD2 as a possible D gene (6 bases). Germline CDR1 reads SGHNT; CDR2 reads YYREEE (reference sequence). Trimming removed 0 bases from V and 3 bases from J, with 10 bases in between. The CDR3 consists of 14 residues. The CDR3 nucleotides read TGTGCCAGCAGCTTGGACGGGGGAAACTACGAGCAGTACTTC. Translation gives CASSLDGGNYEQYF.

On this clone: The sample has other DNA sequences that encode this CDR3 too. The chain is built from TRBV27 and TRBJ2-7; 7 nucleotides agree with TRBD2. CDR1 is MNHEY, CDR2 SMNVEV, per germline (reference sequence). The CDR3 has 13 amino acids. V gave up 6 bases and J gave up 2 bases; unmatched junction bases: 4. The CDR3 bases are TGTGCCAGCAGCCTCGGGACTACCTACGAGCAGTACTTC. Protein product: CASSLGTTYEQYF.